The source of this T cell receptor beta chain is a study of T cell responses to AZD1222 COVID-19 vaccine. The germline V gene has CDR1 SGHRS and CDR2 YFSETQ. V lost 6 bases and J 0 bases, leaving 13 bases between the germline ends. The CDR3 contains 16 residues. Data came from immunoSEQ multiplex PCR; TCRdb stores just in-frame clones and leaves some out. The sample holds 120,000 or so clones; around 88% are singletons and the top ten take about 5%. This chain joins TRBV5-1 and TRBJ2-6; a weak D match, TRBD2 (6 bases). The sample in question was peripheral blood, obtained on day 0 of AZD1222 vaccination. This TCR was sampled from an adult in good health. The CDR3 loop is CASTPGGTSGANVLTF. For the CDR3, the DNA is TGCGCCAGCACCCCTGGGGGGACCTCTGGGGCCAACGTCCTGACTTTC. Drawing the rest from reference TRBV5-1 and TRBJ2-6, the complete variable domain is KAGVTQTPRYLIKTRGQQVTLSCSPISGHRSVSWYQQTPGQGLQFLFEYFSETQRNKGNFPGRFSGRQFSNSRSEMNVSTLELGDSALYLCASTPGGTSGANVLTFGAGSRLTVL.